This record concerns one TCR beta chain sequence. In the PCR, 60 Vbeta and 13 Jbeta primers were used. This table comes from immunoSEQ multiplex PCR, and its TCRdb copy is limited to in-frame clones, with some not included. The table includes some 130,000 clones, around 80% detected once. This sample is part of a study of cytomegalovirus exposure and HLA in healthy donors. The overall study: Out of fewer than 500 genotyped donors, approximately 84% belonged to the Caucasian-associated ancestry cluster.

V was pared by 3 bases and J by 4 bases, with 11 bases of the junction left unmatched. CDR1 is MGHRA, CDR2 YSYEKL, per germline. This CDR3 spans 16 amino acids. Though probably carrying unrecorded immune exposures, donors were nominally healthy at sampling. The chain links TRBV4-1 to TRBJ2-7, with TRBD1 matching over 8 bases. The TCR was taken from a man between 35 and 55 years old in good health and CMV-seropositive. The sequencing sample was made of PBMCs. CDR3 amino acids: CASSHLPGQATYEQYF. The CDR3 coding sequence is TGCGCCAGCAGCCATCTACCGGGACAGGCGACATACGAGCAGTACTTC.